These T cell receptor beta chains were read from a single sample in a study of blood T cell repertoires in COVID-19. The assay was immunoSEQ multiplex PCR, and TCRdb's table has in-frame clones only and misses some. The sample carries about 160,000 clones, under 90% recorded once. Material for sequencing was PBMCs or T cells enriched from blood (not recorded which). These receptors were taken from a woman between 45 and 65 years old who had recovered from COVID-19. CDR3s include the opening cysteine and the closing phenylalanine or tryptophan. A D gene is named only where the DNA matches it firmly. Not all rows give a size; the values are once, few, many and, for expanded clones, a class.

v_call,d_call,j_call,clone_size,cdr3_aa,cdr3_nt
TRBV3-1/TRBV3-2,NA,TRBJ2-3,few,CASSQGRVDTQYF,TGTGCCAGCAGCCAAGGCCGAGTAGATACGCAGTATTTT
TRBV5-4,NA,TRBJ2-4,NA,CASSLGRGQNIQYF,TGTGCCAGCAGCTTGGGGAGGGGGCAAAACATTCAGTACTTC
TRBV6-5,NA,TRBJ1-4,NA,CASSYHEEAEKLFF,TGTGCCAGCAGTTATCATGAGGAGGCCGAAAAACTGTTTTTT
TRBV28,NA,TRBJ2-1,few,CASSLAAGGGGEQFF,TGTGCCAGCAGTTTAGCCGCGGGTGGTGGCGGAGAGCAGTTCTTC
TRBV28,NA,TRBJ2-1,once,CASSFGLFSNEQFF,TGTGCCAGCAGTTTCGGACTATTTTCTAATGAGCAGTTCTTC
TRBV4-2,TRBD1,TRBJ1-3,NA,CASSPYRTGGLDTIYF,TGTGCCAGCAGCCCTTATAGGACAGGGGGGTTGGACACCATATATTTT
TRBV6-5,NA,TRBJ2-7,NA,CATGAGSYEQYF,TGTGCCACAGGGGCAGGCTCCTACGAGCAGTACTTC
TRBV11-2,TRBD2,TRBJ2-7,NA,CASSLDHLAGVEQYF,TGTGCCAGCAGCTTAGATCACCTAGCGGGAGTCGAGCAGTACTTC
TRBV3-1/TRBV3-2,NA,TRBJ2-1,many,CASSQRGGGEFF,TGTGCCAGCAGCCAAAGGGGGGGAGGAGAGTTCTTC
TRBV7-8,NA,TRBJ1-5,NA,CASSLLGASNQPQHF,TGTGCCAGCAGCTTACTAGGGGCTAGCAATCAGCCCCAGCATTTT
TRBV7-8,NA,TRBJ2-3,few,CASSRRLDTQYF,TGTGCCAGCAGCCGGAGGTTGGATACGCAGTATTTT
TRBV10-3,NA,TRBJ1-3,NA,CANYAGDTGNTIYF,TGTGCCAACTACGCAGGGGACACTGGAAACACCATATATTTT
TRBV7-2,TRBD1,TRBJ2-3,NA,CASTQQVVRGKDTQYF,TGTGCCAGCACCCAACAGGTTGTCAGGGGGAAAGATACGCAGTATTTT
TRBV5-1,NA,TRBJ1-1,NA,CASSLEGVGGRTEAFF,TGCGCCAGCAGCTTGGAAGGGGTCGGGGGACGAACTGAAGCTTTCTTT
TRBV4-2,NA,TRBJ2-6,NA,CASRTTSSGANVLTF,TGTGCCAGCAGAACCACTAGCTCTGGGGCCAACGTCCTGACTTTC
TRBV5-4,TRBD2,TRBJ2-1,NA,CASSLAGGLYGEQFF,TGTGCCAGCAGCTTAGCGGGAGGGCTTTATGGTGAGCAGTTCTTC
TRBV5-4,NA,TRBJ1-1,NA,CVGGANTEAFF,TGTGTGGGAGGGGCGAACACTGAAGCTTTCTTT
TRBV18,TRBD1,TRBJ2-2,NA,CASSSDRATNTGELFF,TGTGCCAGCTCAAGTGACAGGGCCACGAACACCGGGGAGCTGTTTTTT
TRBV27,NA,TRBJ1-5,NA,CASSSQGSNQPQHF,TGTGCCAGCAGTTCCCAGGGCAGCAATCAGCCCCAGCATTTT
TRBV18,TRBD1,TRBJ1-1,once,CATSKGQTNTEAFF,TGTGCCACCTCAAAGGGACAGACTAACACTGAAGCTTTCTTT
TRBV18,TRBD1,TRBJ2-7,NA,CASSPPGQGAYEQYF,TGTGCCAGCTCACCACCGGGACAGGGGGCCTACGAGCAGTACTTC
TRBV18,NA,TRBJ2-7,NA,CASSPEQDREQYF,TGTGCCAGCTCACCTGAACAGGATCGCGAGCAGTACTTC
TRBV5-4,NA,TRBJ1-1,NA,CASSLNRENTEAFF,TGTGCCAGCAGCCTCAACAGAGAGAACACTGAAGCTTTCTTT
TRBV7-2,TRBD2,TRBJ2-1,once,CASRTSGGNNEQFF,TGTGCCAGCAGGACATCGGGGGGGAACAATGAGCAGTTCTTC
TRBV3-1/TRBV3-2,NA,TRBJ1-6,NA,CASSQAEHRGSPLHF,TGTGCCAGCAGCCAAGCTGAACACCGGGGTTCACCCCTCCACTTT
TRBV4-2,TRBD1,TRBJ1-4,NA,CASSPPTGVREKLFF,TGTGCCAGCAGCCCTCCGACAGGGGTAAGGGAAAAACTGTTTTTT
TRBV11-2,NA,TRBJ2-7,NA,CASSGDTSHEQYF,TGTGCCAGCAGCGGGGACACCTCCCACGAGCAGTACTTC
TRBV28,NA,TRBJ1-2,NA,CASSWGVRYGYTF,TGTGCCAGCAGTTGGGGGGTGCGCTATGGCTACACCTTC
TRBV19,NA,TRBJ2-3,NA,CASSIAIVRTDTQYF,TGTGCCAGTAGTATAGCGATCGTGAGAACAGATACGCAGTATTTT
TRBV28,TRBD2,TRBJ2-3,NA,CASSFGGAYTQYF,TGTGCCAGCAGTTTCGGGGGGGCTTATACGCAGTATTTT
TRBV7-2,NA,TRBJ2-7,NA,CASSLSDRSSYEQYF,TGTGCCAGCAGCTTATCGGACAGAAGCTCCTACGAGCAGTACTTC